Listed below are T cell receptor beta chains from one sample, sequenced in a study of PD-1 blockade in classical Hodgkin lymphoma. Sequenced by immunoSEQ multiplex PCR; TCRdb stores in-frame clones only, minus some. The repertoire holds around 41,000 clones, with roughly 78% as singletons. The specimen comprised peripheral blood mononuclear cells (PBMCs), sampled before the second cycle of nivolumab. These receptors were collected from a human donor with classical Hodgkin lymphoma. Both conserved end residues are part of each CDR3. The D gene is left open where the match is weak. Some rows have no size entry. The others give once, few or many, or a class for an expanded clone.

size,J,D,V,CDR3,DNA
-,TRBJ2-7,TRBD2,TRBV27,CASSSIAGGYEQYF,TGTGCCAGCAGTAGCATAGCGGGAGGCTACGAGCAGTACTTC
-,TRBJ1-5,-,TRBV30,CAWSVGRAQHF,TGTGCCTGGAGTGTTGGTAGGGCCCAGCATTTT
-,TRBJ2-5,-,TRBV9,CASSVEGVYQETQYF,TGTGCCAGCAGCGTAGAAGGGGTATACCAAGAGACCCAGTACTTC
once,TRBJ2-1,-,TRBV5-4,CASSLGPSNEQFF,TGTGCCAGCAGCTTGGGCCCGTCCAATGAGCAGTTCTTC
-,TRBJ2-7,TRBD1,TRBV28,CASSSLGQGNSYEQYF,TGTGCCAGCAGTTCCCTGGGACAGGGGAACTCCTACGAGCAGTACTTC
-,TRBJ1-3,TRBD1,TRBV6-1,CATRQGTGNTIYF,TGTGCCACCCGACAGGGCACTGGAAACACCATATATTTT
-,TRBJ1-5,TRBD1,TRBV12-5,CASASSGTGNEQPQHF,TGTGCTAGTGCTTCTTCCGGGACAGGGAATGAGCAGCCCCAGCATTTT
few,TRBJ1-5,-,TRBV30,CAWVWKGHSNQPQHF,TGTGCCTGGGTTTGGAAGGGGCATAGCAATCAGCCCCAGCATTTT
-,TRBJ2-5,-,TRBV9,CASSPRQTQETQYF,TGTGCCAGCAGCCCCCGACAGACCCAAGAGACCCAGTACTTC
-,TRBJ2-1,-,TRBV28,CASSFPLEQAYNEQFF,TGTGCCAGCAGTTTCCCATTGGAGCAGGCCTACAATGAGCAGTTCTTC
few,TRBJ2-3,TRBD2,TRBV30,CAWSVGAGESDTQYF,TGTGCCTGGAGTGTGGGAGCGGGAGAATCAGATACGCAGTATTTT
once,TRBJ1-5,TRBD1,TRBV19,CARSTGQGYNQPQHF,TGTGCCAGGAGCACCGGACAGGGGTATAATCAGCCCCAGCATTTT
-,TRBJ2-1,-,TRBV2,CASGFEFGVDEQFF,TGTGCCAGCGGTTTTGAGTTTGGGGTGGATGAGCAGTTCTTC
-,TRBJ1-4,-,TRBV10-3,CAISGNEGEKLFF,TGTGCCATCAGTGGCAACGAGGGTGAAAAACTGTTTTTT